These T cell receptor beta chains were read from a single sample in a study of patients and donors after allogeneic stem cell transplantation. TCRdb re-called the RT-PCR reads through MiXCR, storing one row per CDR3 protein. Among roughly 150,000 distinct CDR3 sequences, about 24% were seen once, and the ten largest hold roughly 27%. Sequenced: blood, either unsorted or a sorted T cell fraction (not recorded which). The receptors here all came from a human donor who was either an allogeneic HSCT recipient or a stem cell or donor lymphocyte infusion donor (not recorded which). It is not recorded whose cells these are; they may come from a transplant donor. Both conserved end residues are part of each CDR3. The order of the fields is V gene, clone size, D gene, J gene, CDR3 DNA, CDR3 protein. The D gene is left open where the match is weak. Only part of the rows carry a size: once, few, many, or a class if the clone is expanded.

TRBV6-5	.	TRBD1	TRBJ2-5	TGTGCCAGCAGTTTGGGACAGAGGGTAGAGACCCAGTACTTC	CASSLGQRVETQYF
TRBV18	.	.	TRBJ2-2	TGTGCCAGCTCACCATTTAACGGGGCGGACACCGGGGAGCTGTTTTTT	CASSPFNGADTGELFF
TRBV20-1	few	.	TRBJ1-5	TGCAGTGCTAGAGATCGCAGCAATCAGCCCCAGCATTTT	CSARDRSNQPQHF
TRBV5-1	.	TRBD1	TRBJ2-7	TGCGCCAGCAGCTCCCTGACAGGGATCTACGAGCAGTACTTC	CASSSLTGIYEQYF
TRBV7-2	few	.	TRBJ1-2	TGTGCCAGCAGAGCTCGGGCAGGGGAGAACTATGGCTACACCTTC	CASRARAGENYGYTF
TRBV12-3/TRBV12-4	.	.	TRBJ2-1	TGTGCCAGCACCCTAGGTTACAGGGAACCTACAATTGGGTTCTTC	CASTLGYREPTIGFF
TRBV2	.	.	TRBJ1-5	TGTGCCAGCCACGTAGGGCCGAAGGGTCAGCCCCAGCATTTT	CASHVGPKGQPQHF
TRBV12-3/TRBV12-4	many	.	TRBJ1-4	TGTGCCAGCAGTCCCCGGGACGACGTGAATGAAAAACTGTTTTTT	CASSPRDDVNEKLFF
TRBV7-8	.	.	TRBJ2-1	TGTGCCAGCAGCTTAGAAGGCATCTCCTACAATGAGCAGTTCTTC	CASSLEGISYNEQFF
TRBV29-1	few	.	TRBJ2-5	TGCAGCGGACGGGCAGACCACCAAGAGACCCAGTACTTC	CSGRADHQETQYF
TRBV5-1	few	TRBD2	TRBJ2-1	TGCGCCAGCAGCTTGGAGACTAGCGCCTATTTGGATGAGCAGTTCTTC	CASSLETSAYLDEQFF
TRBV20-1	few	.	TRBJ2-7	TGCAGTGCTGAACAGCAGGGGACGGAGCAGTACTTC	CSAEQQGTEQYF
TRBV5-1	.	.	TRBJ2-5	TGCGCCAGCAGCTTGGTTGGTAGCGCCAATCTCGGGGAGACCCAGTACTTC	CASSLVGSANLGETQYF
TRBV12-3/TRBV12-4	.	TRBD2	TRBJ2-1	TGTGCCAGCAGTTTATTTAGCGGGACTGCCAATGAGCAGTTCTTC	CASSLFSGTANEQFF
TRBV7-8	.	.	TRBJ2-1	TGTGCCAGCAGCTCGGCCCCGTTTGTGGGGCAGTTCTTC	CASSSAPFVGQFF
TRBV7-3	.	.	TRBJ2-3	TGTGCCAGCAGTTATGATGGGGGGGCCCCCACAGATACGCAGTATTTT	CASSYDGGAPTDTQYF
TRBV20-1	few	.	TRBJ1-2	TGCAGTGCCCCGGGCGGAGGGGGAATCTATGGCTACACCTTC	CSAPGGGGIYGYTF
TRBV25-1	few	.	TRBJ1-5	TGTGCCAGCAGTGAATTAGGGGCTATCAGCGATCAGCCCCAGCATTTT	CASSELGAISDQPQHF
TRBV5-1	.	TRBD1	TRBJ2-1	TGCGCCAGCAGTTTACCGACAGGGAGTGGCGACAATGAGCAGTTCTTC	CASSLPTGSGDNEQFF
TRBV7-9	once	TRBD1	TRBJ2-7	TGTGCCAGCAGCGGTGACAGGGCAAGCTACGAGCAGTACTTC	CASSGDRASYEQYF
TRBV12-3/TRBV12-4	.	.	TRBJ1-1	TGTGCCAGCACCCTTGGGGGGCTCGGCACTGAAGCTTTCTTT	CASTLGGLGTEAFF
TRBV20-1	few	TRBD1	TRBJ2-3	TGCAGTGCTCGGACAGGGGACTATAGCACAGATACGCAGTATTTT	CSARTGDYSTDTQYF
TRBV24-1	once	TRBD1	TRBJ2-5	TGTGCCACCAGTGTAACCCGACAGGGTCGCCAAGAGACCCAGTACTTC	CATSVTRQGRQETQYF
TRBV3-1	.	.	TRBJ2-2	TGTGCCAGCAGCCAAGTTAGCGACGGGGAGCTGTTTTTT	CASSQVSDGELFF
TRBV10-3	few	.	TRBJ1-2	TGTGCCATCACCGTCATTTTAGGACCCGGTGGCTACACCTTC	CAITVILGPGGYTF
TRBV7-2	.	.	TRBJ2-1	TGTGCCAGCAGCTTCCCGACAAGGGGCTACAATGAGCAGTTCTTC	CASSFPTRGYNEQFF
TRBV5-1	.	.	TRBJ2-3	TGCGCCAGCAGCTTGTGGACCGTTGACACAGATACGCAGTATTTT	CASSLWTVDTDTQYF
TRBV4-1	.	.	TRBJ2-2	TGCGCCAGCAGCCGACTAGACTTCAACACCGGGGAGCTGTTTTTT	CASSRLDFNTGELFF
TRBV9	.	.	TRBJ2-3	TGTGCCAGCAGCGTAGGCCAGGGGTCAGATACGCAGTATTTT	CASSVGQGSDTQYF
TRBV5-1	few	.	TRBJ2-2	TGCGCCAGCACGGGACAACAGACCGGGGAGCTGTTTTTT	CASTGQQTGELFF
TRBV12-3/TRBV12-4	many	TRBD1	TRBJ1-1	TGTGCCAGCAGTCTCCGGGACAGGGGGACTGAAGCTTTCTTT	CASSLRDRGTEAFF
TRBV5-1	few	.	TRBJ1-1	TGCGCCAGCAGCGGGCTCAATACCGTAAACACTGAAGCTTTCTTT	CASSGLNTVNTEAFF
TRBV12-3/TRBV12-4	few	.	TRBJ1-2	TGTGCCAGCAGTTTGGAACGGCGAGACTATGGCTACACCTTC	CASSLERRDYGYTF
TRBV28	few	.	TRBJ2-7	TGTGCCAGCAGTCCTGGTGACAGCTACGAGCAGTACTTC	CASSPGDSYEQYF
TRBV29-1	.	.	TRBJ2-2	TGCAGCGTTGCCAGCGATCCCACCGGGGAGCTGTTTTTT	CSVASDPTGELFF
TRBV19	.	.	TRBJ2-1	TGTGCCAGTAGTATCCTGTTCGGGGGGCCGGGGTATGAGCAGTTCTTC	CASSILFGGPGYEQFF
TRBV7-2	.	TRBD2	TRBJ2-4	TGTGCCAGCAGCTTAAATTCCGGGAGGAAAAACATTCAGTACTTC	CASSLNSGRKNIQYF
TRBV15	.	.	TRBJ1-4	TGTGCCACCAGCAGATCACGCTTCTCACAGGGTGGACTGTTTTTT	CATSRSRFSQGGLFF
TRBV10-3	few	.	TRBJ2-3	TGTGCCATCAGTCCACAGGGGGAGGGTGCAGATACGCAGTATTTT	CAISPQGEGADTQYF